The T cell receptor (beta chain) described here comes from a study of control samples from healthy donors and cancer patients. The germline V and J ends were trimmed by 5 bases and 5 bases, with 18 bases remaining between them. Germline loops: CDR1 LNHDA, CDR2 SQIVND (reference sequence). CDR3 length: 15 residues. Only in-frame clones appear in the TCRdb table, and some are missing; sequencing was by immunoSEQ multiplex PCR. The sample carries fewer than 15,000 clones, roughly 71% recorded once. The V and J genes are TRBV19 and TRBJ2-5; a possible D gene is TRBD1 (5 bases). The sequence derives from a male donor with melanoma. The sample consisted of formalin-fixed, paraffin-embedded tissue. The CDR3 nucleotides read TGTGCCAGTAGTTCAAGCAGGGCGATGCGTGAGACCCAGTACTTC. It encodes CASSSSRAMRETQYF.